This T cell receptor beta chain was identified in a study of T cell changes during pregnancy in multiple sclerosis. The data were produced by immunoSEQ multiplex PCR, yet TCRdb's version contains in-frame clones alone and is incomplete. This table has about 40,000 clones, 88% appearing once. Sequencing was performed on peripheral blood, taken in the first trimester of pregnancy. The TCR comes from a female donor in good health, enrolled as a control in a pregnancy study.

Here the CDR3 DNA reads TGCAGCGTTGGACAGGGGGTGTCGTACGAGCAGTACTTC. This gives the protein CSVGQGVSYEQYF. The chain carries TRBV29-1 and TRBJ2-7, with 9 bases matching TRBD1. Trimming removed 4 bases from V and 4 bases from J; junction bases left unmatched: 5. Germline V gene lookup returns CDR1 SQVTM and CDR2 ANQGSEA. The CDR3 has 13 amino acids.